Sequencing of this TCR beta chain was carried out in a study of blood T cell repertoires in COVID-19. Across the study: The origin of the acute and convalescent COVID-19 samples was the United States, Italy and Spain. Sources were T cells, B-cell-depleted T cells, or PBMCs; the material itself was cDNA or gDNA.

Germline CDR1 KGHSH, CDR2 LQKENI. This CDR3 region has 16 residues. With 2 bases clipped from V and 1 base from J, the junction kept 6 bases outside the gene matches. Here immunoSEQ multiplex PCR was the method, and the copy in TCRdb shows in-frame clones only, minus some. Here the sample spans 95,000 to 120,000 clones, approximately 91% being singletons. This clone has a handful of counts. The rearrangement joins TRBV18 to TRBJ2-7, with 9 nucleotides matching TRBD1. The TCR sequence derives from a woman aged 70-85 years who had recovered from COVID-19. The sample was peripheral blood. Here the CDR3 DNA reads TGTGCCAGCTCACCAAGGACAGGGGCCTTATCCTACGAGCAGTACTTC. Translating it yields CASSPRTGALSYEQYF. The complete variable domain, with remaining parts taken from reference TRBV18 and TRBJ2-7, reads NAGVMQNPRHLVRRRGQEARLRCSPMKGHSHVYWYRQLPEEGLKFMVYLQKENIIDESGMPKERFSAEFPKEGPSILRIQQVVRGDSAAYFCASSPRTGALSYEQYFGPGTRLTVT.